One sample yielded the 13 T cell receptor beta chains listed below, sequenced in a study of a mutant IDH1 vaccine in newly diagnosed glioma. Produced via immunoSEQ multiplex PCR; TCRdb's table is partial and in-frame only. The data hold tens of thousands of clones, with about 80% observed a single time. Antigens of these TCRs are unknown. The time point: week 23, last vaccination. Doses consisted of 300 ug of mutant IDH1 20-mer peptide each, paired with topical imiquimod. The sample was PBMCs, taken from a glioma patient whose treatment included an IDH1 peptide vaccine. All receptors derive from a man aged 35-49 years with glioma.

The chain recombines TRBV6-6 with TRBJ1-4; TRBD1 might be the D (5 bases). The germline V and J ends were trimmed by 2 bases and 7 bases, with 8 bases remaining between them. The CDR3 length is 13 residues. Germline assignment: CDR1 MNHNY and CDR2 SVGAGI (reference sequence). CDR3 sequence: CASSYGTGEKLFF. For the CDR3, the DNA is TGTGCCAGCAGTTACGGGACGGGTGAAAAACTGTTTTTT.

This clone has only a few counts. The CDR3 protein is CASSFAGPRSNTEAFF. The CDR3 coding sequence is TGTGCCAGCAGCTTTGCGGGGCCGCGGTCGAACACTGAAGCTTTCTTT. J is TRBJ1-1 and V is TRBV5-5; TRBD1 might be the D (5 bases). CDR3 size: 16 residues. V was shortened by 2 bases and J by 1 base, with 15 bases between the two germline ends. Looked up from germline, CDR1 is SGHKS and CDR2 is YYEKEE (reference sequence).

The gene calls are TRBV9 and TRBJ2-7; D may be TRBD2 (6 bases). CDR3 length equals 14 residues. Germline CDR1 reads SGDLS; CDR2 reads YYNGEE. Trimming removed 3 bases at V and 4 bases at J, with 14 bases between. CDR3 protein: CASSAGVQLYEQYF. The CDR3 DNA sequence: TGTGCCAGCAGCGCGGGGGTCCAACTTTACGAGCAGTACTTC.

The J gene is TRBJ2-3, the V gene TRBV7-2; no definite D call. The CDR3 covers 14 residues. Germline V lookup: CDR1 SGHTA, CDR2 FQGNSA. Deletions cut 3 bases from V and 2 bases from J, with 9 bases between. The CDR3 region has the DNA TGTGCCAGCAGCTTTGGCTTTCACACAGATACGCAGTATTTT. It translates to CASSFGFHTDTQYF.

J is TRBJ1-6 and V is TRBV4-1, with D unresolved. This CDR3 has 16 residues. Deletions cut 1 base from V and 7 bases from J, with 14 bases between. Looked up from germline, CDR1 is MGHRA and CDR2 is YSYEKL. Here the CDR3 reads CASSQVSLLYNSPLHF. As DNA, the CDR3 is TGCGCCAGCAGCCAAGTCAGTCTCCTCTACAATTCACCCCTCCACTTT.

This chain connects TRBV18 to TRBJ1-2; D not certain. CDR3 length equals 13 residues. The ends were cut back, 6 bases at V and 5 bases at J, with 13 bases in the middle. Germline lookup yields CDR1 KGHSH and CDR2 LQKENI. CDR3 nucleotide sequence: TGTGCCAGCTCGACCGAGATTGATTATGGCTACACCTTC. This translates into CASSTEIDYGYTF. Looking up the rest from reference TRBV18 and TRBJ1-2 gives the full variable domain: NAGVMQNPRHLVRRRGQEARLRCSPMKGHSHVYWYRQLPEEGLKFMVYLQKENIIDESGMPKERFSAEFPKEGPSILRIQQVVRGDSAAYFCASSTEIDYGYTFGSGTRLTVV.

The rearrangement joins TRBV6-5 to TRBJ1-5; D is possibly TRBD1 (6 bases). There are 13 residues in the CDR3. CDR1 MNHEY and CDR2 SVGAGI come from the germline V gene. Trimming left V 6 bases short and J 7 bases short, with 13 bases between. CDR3 nucleotide sequence: TGTGCCAGCAGCCAAACAGGGCGCCAGCCCCAGCATTTT. Its protein is CASSQTGRQPQHF.

The V gene is TRBV5-1, the J gene TRBJ1-1; D gene ambiguous. Trimming stripped 0 bases from V and 1 base from J, with 7 bases between. CDR1 SGHRS and CDR2 YFSETQ come from the germline V gene. This CDR3 has 14 amino acids. This CDR3 reads CASSLAGSNTEAFF. CDR3 DNA sequence: TGCGCCAGCAGCTTGGCGGGGTCGAACACTGAAGCTTTCTTT.

The chain has TRBV6-6 and TRBJ2-7; D perhaps matches TRBD1 (6 bases). The CDR3 extends over 16 amino acids. Trimming cost V 0 bases and J 1 base, with 13 bases left between them. Germline V CDR1 and CDR2: MNHNY, SVGAGI (reference sequence). CDR3 loop: CASSYSGGAASYEQYF. As DNA, the CDR3 is TGTGCCAGCAGTTACTCTGGGGGCGCGGCGTCCTACGAGCAGTACTTC.

There are a few counts of this clone. The chain carries TRBV4-2 and TRBJ1-6; a possible D gene is TRBD1 (6 bases). Trimming took 6 bases from V and 7 from J, leaving 13 bases between them. The CDR3 is 14 amino acids. Per the germline V gene, CDR1 is LGHNA and CDR2 is YNFKEQ. The CDR3 nucleotides read TGTGCCAGCAGGCTCGGGCAGGGGAATTCACCCCTCCACTTT. It specifies CASRLGQGNSPLHF.

CDR3 loop: CSVDLRLKQYF. CDR3 nucleotides: TGCAGCGTTGATCTCCGCTTGAAGCAGTACTTC. V is TRBV29-1 and J is TRBJ2-7; D gene ambiguous. CDR1 is SQVTM, CDR2 ANQGSEA, per germline. The CDR3 spans 11 residues. V was pared by 3 bases and J by 8 bases, with 11 bases between.

The genes are TRBV10-3 and TRBJ1-3, with 9 bases that match TRBD1. Germline assignment: CDR1 ENHRY and CDR2 SYGVKD. The junction had 8 bases not matched to a gene; V was cut back by 4 bases and J by 4 bases. There are 16 residues in the CDR3. The CDR3 region is CAISGRTGVTGNTIYF. The CDR3, as DNA: TGTGCCATCAGTGGAAGGACAGGGGTGACCGGAAACACCATATATTTT.

The chain carries TRBV28 and TRBJ2-3; possibly TRBD1 for D (5 bases). Germline loops: CDR1 MDHEN, CDR2 SYDVKM. CDR3 length: 12 amino acids. Between the trimmed V and J ends, which lost 8 bases and 3 bases, there was a span of 9 bases. The chain's CDR3 is CASGARTDTQYF. The DNA for the CDR3 is TGTGCCAGCGGGGCGCGTACAGATACGCAGTATTTT.